These 10 T cell receptor beta chains came from one sample sequenced in a study of shared clonotypes between healthy human individuals. Clones were read by immunoSEQ multiplex PCR, and TCRdb kept only the in-frame ones, dropping some. The sample includes 300,000 to 400,000 clones, about 70% of them seen just once. The source material was memory CD4+ T cells sorted from blood. Subset indicated: CD45RA-negative fraction. These receptors all come from a young man in good health.

The chain combines TRBV7-8 with TRBJ2-1, with 11 nucleotides matching TRBD2. Trimming took 7 bases from V and 12 from J; bases not matched to a gene: 14. This CDR3 is built from 15 residues. The germline CDR1 and CDR2 sequences are SGHVS and FQNEAQ. CDR3 in amino acids: CASIGTSGLIGGQFF. In nucleotides, the CDR3 is TGTGCCAGCATCGGGACTAGCGGCCTCATTGGGGGGCAGTTCTTC.

The chain is built from TRBV5-1 and TRBJ2-1; no firm D call. Germline values: CDR1 SGHRS, CDR2 YFSETQ. The CDR3 consists of 16 residues. The V and J ends lost 0 bases and 6 bases respectively, with 16 bases between them. The CDR3 DNA reads as TGCGCCAGCAGCTTGGGACTCATGGATTCGTCCAATGAGCAGTTCTTC. Protein: CASSLGLMDSSNEQFF.

The chain carries TRBV7-6 and TRBJ2-3, with 11 positions matching TRBD2. The CDR3 has 15 amino acids. J gave up 3 bases and V 5 bases, and 4 bases lay outside the gene matches. Germline CDR1 reads SGHVS; CDR2 reads FNYEAQ. In nucleotides, the CDR3 is TGTGCCAGCAGCCCCCGACTAGCGGGGACAGATACGCAGTATTTT. The encoded protein is CASSPRLAGTDTQYF.

The chain is built from TRBV19 and TRBJ1-1, with 7 bases that match TRBD1. There are 14 residues in the CDR3. Germline CDR1 is LNHDA and CDR2 is SQIVND (reference sequence). The ends lost 7 bases at V and 2 bases at J; junction bases unmatched: 7. The CDR3 DNA is TGTGCCAGTACCCAACAGGGGTTTAACACTGAAGCTTTCTTT. Encoded protein: CASTQQGFNTEAFF.

This clone was counted only a few times. The chain combines TRBV18 with TRBJ2-1, with D perhaps matching TRBD1 (6 bases). The CDR3 is 15 residues long. Between the trimmed V and J ends, which lost 5 bases and 8 bases, there was a span of 19 bases. From germline, CDR1 is KGHSH and CDR2 LQKENI. CDR3 amino acids: CASSSGTRRWDEQFF. The CDR3 DNA is TGTGCCAGCTCATCCGGGACAAGGAGGTGGGATGAGCAGTTCTTC. Full variable domain (missing parts from reference TRBV18 and TRBJ2-1): NAGVMQNPRHLVRRRGQEARLRCSPMKGHSHVYWYRQLPEEGLKFMVYLQKENIIDESGMPKERFSAEFPKEGPSILRIQQVVRGDSAAYFCASSSGTRRWDEQFFGPGTRLTVL.

The V gene is TRBV18, the J gene TRBJ2-2, with TRBD1 matching 9 bases. This CDR3 contains 15 residues. Germline CDR1 is KGHSH and CDR2 is LQKENI. V shed 4 bases, J shed 7 bases, and the junction held 7 bases outside the gene matches. CDR3 residues: CASSQSGQGVGELFF. The CDR3 DNA reads TGTGCCAGCTCACAGTCGGGACAGGGCGTCGGGGAGCTGTTTTTT.

The J gene is TRBJ2-7, the V gene TRBV2, with D possibly being TRBD1 or TRBD2 (5 bases each). The V gene's germline CDR1 is SNHLY and CDR2 FYNNEI. The germline V and J ends were trimmed by 11 bases and 2 bases, with 13 bases remaining between them. This CDR3 region has 12 residues. The CDR3 sequence is CAGAAAPYEQYF. CDR3 coding DNA: TGTGCCGGGGCAGCGGCTCCCTACGAGCAGTACTTC.

This rearrangement joins TRBV2 to TRBJ2-5; the D gene could be TRBD1 or TRBD2 (6 bases each). This CDR3 contains 13 residues. The germline V and J ends were trimmed by 4 bases and 5 bases, with 11 bases remaining between them. The germline gives CDR1 SNHLY, CDR2 FYNNEI. CDR3 loop: CASSGGAAETQYF. The CDR3 nucleotides read TGTGCCAGCAGTGGGGGGGCCGCGGAGACCCAGTACTTC.

In this sample, this clone turned up a few times. The chain combines TRBV19 with TRBJ2-7; tentative D call: TRBD1 (9 bases). The CDR3 length is 16 residues. CDR1 is LNHDA and CDR2 is SQIVND in the germline V gene (reference sequence). V dropped 6 bases and J dropped 5 bases, with 23 bases sitting between them. The CDR3 bases are TGTGCCAGTAGCTATGATAGCGGGACAGGGAGCAACGAGCAGTACTTC. Amino acid sequence: CASSYDSGTGSNEQYF.

This clone occurred a few times. The chain carries TRBV6-5 and TRBJ1-2; 8 nucleotides agree with TRBD1. V trimming: 4 bases; J trimming: 0 bases; junction bases outside the gene matches: 7. The germline V gene encodes CDR1 MNHEY and CDR2 SVGAGI. This CDR3 comprises 16 residues. CDR3 nucleotides: TGTGCCAGCAGTTCCATTAGGACAGGGACTAACTATGGCTACACCTTC. This sequence encodes CASSSIRTGTNYGYTF.